Shown below are 16 T cell receptor beta chains from a single sample sequenced in a study of T cell responses to AZD1222 COVID-19 vaccine. The assay was immunoSEQ multiplex PCR, and TCRdb's table has in-frame clones only and misses some. In the table there are 85,000 to 130,000 clones, approximately 88% of which are singletons. The source material was peripheral blood, sampled on day 0 of AZD1222 vaccination. Receptors originate from an adult in good health.

This sequence joins TRBV2 and TRBJ1-1; D not certain. Germline CDR1 and CDR2: SNHLY and FYNNEI. This CDR3 is 12 amino acids long. V shed 4 bases and J shed 2 bases, with 5 bases lying between them. CDR3 sequence: CASSVRNTEAFF. CDR3 sequence (DNA): TGTGCCAGCAGTGTCCGTAACACTGAAGCTTTCTTT.

The rearrangement links TRBV28 to TRBJ1-5; 9 nucleotides line up with TRBD1. The germline CDR1 and CDR2 sequences are MDHEN and SYDVKM. Germline trimming cut 7 bases from V and 0 bases from J; bases unmatched to any gene: 16. The CDR3 runs 19 residues. CDR3 loop: CASNLPVKTGGISNQPQHF. The CDR3 DNA sequence: TGTGCCAGCAATCTTCCAGTTAAGACAGGGGGTATTAGCAATCAGCCCCAGCATTTT.

This sequence joins TRBV10-1 and TRBJ1-1, with D unresolved. From germline, CDR1 is WNHNN and CDR2 SYGVQD (reference sequence). V was pared by 5 bases and J by 11 bases, with 24 bases between. The CDR3 runs 15 residues. The CDR3 reads CASSPIPDLLPWAFF. In DNA form, the CDR3 reads TGCGCCAGCAGTCCCATTCCAGACCTTCTACCTTGGGCTTTCTTT.

The V and J genes are TRBV27 and TRBJ1-2; D gene uncertain. This CDR3 is built from 11 residues. Germline CDR1 reads MNHEY; CDR2 reads SMNVEV (reference sequence). Trimming left V 4 bases short and J 8 bases short, with 8 bases between. CDR3 DNA sequence: TGTGCCAGCAGTTCGGGAAAAGGCTACACCTTC. It is translated as CASSSGKGYTF.

The chain has TRBV5-1 and TRBJ1-1, with 8 nucleotides matching TRBD1. The length of the CDR3 is 17 residues. Losses at the gene ends were 2 bases for V and 0 bases for J; bases not matched to a gene: 9. Germline V gene lookup returns CDR1 SGHRS and CDR2 YFSETQ. Written as DNA, the CDR3 is TGCGCCAGCAGCTTTAACAGGGGGAAGGACTTGAACACTGAAGCTTTCTTT. Its protein is CASSFNRGKDLNTEAFF. Full variable domain (rest looked up from reference TRBV5-1 and TRBJ1-1): KAGVTQTPRYLIKTRGQQVTLSCSPISGHRSVSWYQQTPGQGLQFLFEYFSETQRNKGNFPGRFSGRQFSNSRSEMNVSTLELGDSALYLCASSFNRGKDLNTEAFFGQGTRLTVV.

The V gene is TRBV9, the J gene TRBJ2-3; 10 bases agree with TRBD2. Trimming at V came to 3 bases and at J to 2 bases, leaving 3 bases not matched to a gene. There are 15 residues in the CDR3. Germline V lookup: CDR1 SGDLS, CDR2 YYNGEE. In nucleotides, the CDR3 is TGTGCCAGCAGCGCTAGCGGGGGCATCACAGATACGCAGTATTTT. This encodes CASSASGGITDTQYF.

The chain couples TRBV6-5 to TRBJ2-7; TRBD2 matches at 9 bases. The CDR3 is 15 amino acids. Germline V gene data show CDR1 as MNHEY and CDR2 as SVGAGI. V shed 9 bases and J 4 bases; nucleotides not matched to a gene: 13. CDR3 DNA sequence: TGTGCCAGTTCCAATCTAGCGGGAAGCGGGTACGAGCAGTACTTC. Protein product: CASSNLAGSGYEQYF.

The rearrangement joins TRBV30 to TRBJ2-2; D not resolved. The CDR3 is 14 amino acids. Trimming took 0 bases from V and 4 from J, leaving 9 bases between them. Germline V gene lookup returns CDR1 GTSNPN and CDR2 SVGIG (reference sequence). CDR3 protein: CAWSVGRSTGELFF. DNA of the CDR3: TGTGCCTGGAGTGTGGGCCGTTCCACCGGGGAGCTGTTTTTT.

The chain uses TRBV11-3 and TRBJ2-1, with TRBD2 matching over 16 bases. The germline V gene encodes CDR1 SGHNT and CDR2 YENEEA. CDR3 length: 18 residues. With V trimmed by 4 bases and J by 7 bases, 10 bases remained unmatched. CDR3 coding DNA: TGTGCCAGCAGCTCCAGCGAGGGACTAGCGGGGGGGGTGAATGAGCAGTTCTTC. Translated: CASSSSEGLAGGVNEQFF.

The chain uses TRBV4-1 and TRBJ2-3; D is uncertain. Germline loops: CDR1 MGHRA, CDR2 YSYEKL. Trimming shortened V by 5 bases and J by 4 bases, and 7 bases separated the two germline ends. The CDR3 length is 12 residues. For the CDR3, the DNA is TGCGCCAGCAGCGATAGGCCAGATACGCAGTATTTT. Its protein is CASSDRPDTQYF.

Only a few counts were recorded for this clone. This chain connects TRBV6-6 to TRBJ1-6, with a weak D call TRBD1 (5 bases). The germline CDR1 and CDR2 sequences are MNHNY and SVGAGI (reference sequence). Trimming stripped 2 bases from V and 6 bases from J, with 11 bases between. The CDR3 consists of 15 residues. The CDR3, as DNA: TGTGCCAGCAGTTACCCGGGGGTCGGTAATTCACCCCTCCACTTT. It specifies CASSYPGVGNSPLHF.

This chain links TRBV9 with TRBJ1-6, with unresolved D. Trimming shortened V by 0 bases and J by 7 bases, and 5 bases separated the two germline ends. The length of the CDR3 is 13 residues. CDR1 and CDR2 from the germline V gene are SGDLS and YYNGEE. The CDR3 nucleotides read TGTGCCAGCAGCGTAGTTTGGAATTCACCCCTCCACTTT. It translates to CASSVVWNSPLHF.

The chain joins TRBV4-2 to TRBJ2-7, with no clear D. V was shortened by 5 bases and J by 2 bases, with 10 bases between the two germline ends. CDR1 is LGHNA and CDR2 is YNFKEQ in the germline V gene. The CDR3 has 13 residues. Here the CDR3 DNA reads TGTGCCAGCAGCTTGAATGGGGCCTACGAGCAGTACTTC. Its protein is CASSLNGAYEQYF.

V and J are TRBV11-3 and TRBJ2-3; 7 nucleotides agree with TRBD2. Per the germline V gene, CDR1 is SGHNT and CDR2 is YENEEA. The CDR3 consists of 15 residues. V lost 3 bases, J lost 4 bases, and 7 bases stayed unmatched. The chain's CDR3 is CASSFGGSTADTQYF. Written as DNA, the CDR3 is TGTGCCAGCAGCTTTGGCGGGAGTACGGCAGATACGCAGTATTTT.

This chain connects TRBV9 to TRBJ2-5; D possibly corresponds to TRBD1 (6 bases). The length of the CDR3 is 13 residues. Deletions cut 3 bases from V and 2 bases from J, with 8 bases between. Germline CDR1 reads SGDLS; CDR2 reads YYNGEE. The CDR3 loop reads CASSGTVQETQYF. The CDR3 region has the DNA TGTGCCAGCAGCGGGACAGTTCAAGAGACCCAGTACTTC.

This clone was found once. The chain joins TRBV6-6 to TRBJ1-1; no definite D call. The germline gives CDR1 MNHNY, CDR2 SVGAGI (reference sequence). The CDR3 consists of 14 residues. V was cut by 4 bases and J by 2 bases, with 11 bases left in between. The CDR3 is CASSLKFQNTEAFF. The CDR3 DNA follows: TGTGCCAGCAGTTTGAAGTTTCAAAACACTGAAGCTTTCTTT.